A selection of T cell receptor beta chains follows, all from one sample in a study of T cells after yellow fever vaccination. One entry per CDR3 protein, called by TCRdb with MiXCR from the 5' RACE reads. The sample includes 200,000 to 250,000 distinct CDR3 sequences, approximately 3.2% of them seen just once. The sample in question was CD4+ T cells sorted from PBMCs, obtained 10 days after the yellow fever booster vaccination. These receptors came from a man aged 18 to 29 who received the YFV17D yellow fever vaccine. Each CDR3 is given with its conserved first and last residue. Fields, in order: D gene, V gene, J gene, clone size, CDR3 DNA, CDR3 protein. D genes are given only for firm matches. Size values are once, few and many counts, or a class for expanded clones, and some rows have none.

>NA|TRBV7-9|TRBJ2-2|many
TGTGCCAGCAGCTTGGCGTCCTACACCGGGGAGCTGTTTTTT
CASSLASYTGELFF
>NA|TRBV7-2|TRBJ1-5|many
TGTGCCAGCAGCTTGAGAGATCAGCCCCAGCATTTT
CASSLRDQPQHF
>NA|TRBV7-2|TRBJ2-1|NA
TGTGCCAGCAGCGAGACGGGCGGGGCGATTTACAATGAGCAGTTCTTC
CASSETGGAIYNEQFF
>NA|TRBV2|TRBJ2-5|NA
TGTGCCAGCAATCCCCAAGGGGGGGCCCGGGAGACCCAGTACTTC
CASNPQGGARETQYF
>NA|TRBV7-9|TRBJ1-4|many
TGTGCCAGCAGCTCGTACCGGAAAGCTGAAAAACTGTTTTTT
CASSSYRKAEKLFF
>NA|TRBV4-3|TRBJ2-5|many
TGCGCCAGCAGCCATCAAGGGGGATCGCCCGAGACCCAGTACTTC
CASSHQGGSPETQYF
>NA|TRBV20-1|TRBJ1-4|few
TGCAGTGCTAGCGGGGGAGGGACACTGCTCGAAAAACTGTTTTTT
CSASGGGTLLEKLFF
>TRBD1|TRBV19|TRBJ2-1|many
TGTGCCAGTAGTACGGGACAGGGTAACAATGAGCAGTTCTTC
CASSTGQGNNEQFF
>NA|TRBV12-3/TRBV12-4|TRBJ2-1|few
TGTGCCAGCAGCTTTGACAGGCTCCTCTCAAAATATTCCTACAATGAGCAGTTCTTC
CASSFDRLLSKYSYNEQFF
>TRBD1|TRBV10-3|TRBJ2-3|few
TGTGCCATCAAACCGGGACAGGGGGGGGCAGATACGCAGTATTTT
CAIKPGQGGADTQYF
>TRBD1|TRBV6-6|TRBJ2-5|NA
TGTGCCAGCAGTTACTCGGGACAGGGTTCGGAGACCCAGTACTTC
CASSYSGQGSETQYF
>TRBD1|TRBV7-6|TRBJ1-2|few
TGTGCCAGCAGCCCTGGGCAGGGGGTGAGGGGCTACACCTTC
CASSPGQGVRGYTF
>NA|TRBV4-3|TRBJ2-5|few
TGCGCCAGCAGCCAACGAGCCCCCGGGCGGGGGACAGATCAAGAGACCCAGTACTTC
CASSQRAPGRGTDQETQYF
>NA|TRBV21-1|TRBJ2-7|NA
TGTGCCAGCAGCGCCGTACAGGTCTACGAGCAGTACTTC
CASSAVQVYEQYF
>NA|TRBV5-1|TRBJ2-1|NA
TGCGCCAGCAGCAGAAGACAAACCTCCTACAATGAGCAGTTCTTC
CASSRRQTSYNEQFF
>TRBD2|TRBV4-1|TRBJ2-3|many
TGCGCCAGCAGCCAAGATCTTCGGACTAGCGGCGTAGATACGCAGTATTTT
CASSQDLRTSGVDTQYF
>NA|TRBV5-1|TRBJ2-2|NA
TGCGCCAGCAGCTTGAGTGTGGGAATAGGCGGGGAGCTGTTTTTT
CASSLSVGIGGELFF
>NA|TRBV4-3|TRBJ1-2|few
TGCGCCAGCAGCCAAGGGGCCGCGAAGGCCCAGGGCAGACATGGCTACACCTTC
CASSQGAAKAQGRHGYTF
>NA|TRBV7-9|TRBJ1-2|few
TGTGCCAGCAGCTTAGGGCGTTTGAGTGGAGGCTACACCTTC
CASSLGRLSGGYTF
>NA|TRBV19|TRBJ1-5|NA
TGTGCCAGTACCGGAGGGGTAGGTCAGCCCCAGCATTTT
CASTGGVGQPQHF
>NA|TRBV20-1|TRBJ1-4|few
TGCAGTGCTCCCTCCGGGGGAGGAAACGAAAAACTGTTTTTT
CSAPSGGGNEKLFF
>NA|TRBV4-2|TRBJ1-1|NA
TGTGCCAGCAGCCAAGGCGGTGTGGACACTCAAGCTTTCTTT
CASSQGGVDTQAFF
>NA|TRBV4-3|TRBJ1-6|many
TGCGCCAGCAGCCAAGAATGGCCCCCCGATAATTCACCCCTCCACTTT
CASSQEWPPDNSPLHF
>NA|TRBV24-1|TRBJ2-3|many
TGTGCCACCAGTGGCTTCGAACGGGGTACGCAGTATTTT
CATSGFERGTQYF
>NA|TRBV5-1|TRBJ1-1|many
TGCGCCAGCAGCCGCGGGACATATATGAACACTGAAGCTTTCTTT
CASSRGTYMNTEAFF
>NA|TRBV3-2|TRBJ2-3|many
TGTGCCACACTAGCGGGGATTAGCACAGATACGCAGTATTTT
CATLAGISTDTQYF
>NA|TRBV12-3/TRBV12-4|TRBJ1-4|NA
TGTGCCAGCAGTTTAAGAGATGGCGGAGAAAAACTGTTTTTT
CASSLRDGGEKLFF
>NA|TRBV7-8|TRBJ1-5|many
TGTGCCAGCAGCTTAGAGTGGAGACAGCCCCAGCATTTT
CASSLEWRQPQHF
>NA|TRBV3-1|TRBJ1-4|NA
TGTGCCAGCAGCCAAAGCAGGATTAGAGAGGAAAAACTGTTTTTT
CASSQSRIREEKLFF
>NA|TRBV4-1|TRBJ2-7|NA
TGCGCCAGCAGCCCCTTCGGCGGCAACTCCTACGAGCAGTACTTC
CASSPFGGNSYEQYF
>NA|TRBV4-2|TRBJ1-3|few
TGTGCCAGCAGCCAAGTGGAAGGGGGCTCTGGAAACACCATATATTTT
CASSQVEGGSGNTIYF
>NA|TRBV6-1|TRBJ1-2|NA
TGTGCCAGCAGTGCGATAGTTTCACGCTACACCTTC
CASSAIVSRYTF
>NA|TRBV2|TRBJ2-7|NA
TGTGCCAGCAGTTCGGACAGCCCAGACGAGCAGTACTTC
CASSSDSPDEQYF
>NA|TRBV4-2|TRBJ1-2|NA
TGTGCCAGCAGCCCCGAGCGACGTTATGGCTACACCTTC
CASSPERRYGYTF
>NA|TRBV7-9|TRBJ1-1|NA
TGTGCCAGCAGCTTAGACGAGAACACTGAAGCTTTCTTT
CASSLDENTEAFF
>NA|TRBV5-1|TRBJ2-7|many
TGCGCCAGCAGCTTGGGGCACGGCAACGAGCAGTACTTC
CASSLGHGNEQYF
>NA|TRBV7-9|TRBJ1-1|few
TGTGCCAGCAGGCTGAGGGAAACTGAAGCTTTCTTT
CASRLRETEAFF
>NA|TRBV7-2|TRBJ1-1|NA
TGTGCCAGCAGACCCCTGGACAGCATGAACACTGAAGCTTTCTTT
CASRPLDSMNTEAFF
>TRBD1|TRBV29-1|TRBJ1-2|NA
TGCAGCGCCCAGACAGGGGGGACTAACTATGGCTACACCTTC
CSAQTGGTNYGYTF
>NA|TRBV11-2|TRBJ2-5|NA
TGTGCCAGCAGCTCCAATGGGGTCGGAGAGACCCAGTACTTC
CASSSNGVGETQYF
>NA|TRBV10-1|TRBJ2-1|NA
TGCGCCAGCAGTGAGTCGAGGGGGGGCCTGAATGAGCAGTTCTTC
CASSESRGGLNEQFF
>TRBD2|TRBV28|TRBJ2-3|many
TGTGCCAGCAGCGGGACTAGCGGGGGACAAGATACGCAGTATTTT
CASSGTSGGQDTQYF
>NA|TRBV4-2|TRBJ2-5|NA
TGTGCCAGCAGCCAAGGGTTAAGGGGTATTGAGGAGACCCAGTACTTC
CASSQGLRGIEETQYF
>NA|TRBV3-1|TRBJ2-4|NA
TGTGCCAGCAGCCAAGCGTTGTTGCTCACTGCCAAAAACATTCAGTACTTC
CASSQALLLTAKNIQYF
>NA|TRBV19|TRBJ2-6|NA
TGTGCCAGTAGTCCCCCCAAGGGGTCCTCTGGGGCCAACGTCCTGACTTTC
CASSPPKGSSGANVLTF
>NA|TRBV5-1|TRBJ1-2|few
TGCGCCAGCAGCCCGACGACAGATAACTATGGCTACACCTTC
CASSPTTDNYGYTF
>TRBD1|TRBV28|TRBJ2-6|many
TGTGCCAGCAGTTTACGTACAGGGGTTCCTGGGGCCAACGTCCTGACTTTC
CASSLRTGVPGANVLTF